The source of this T cell receptor beta chain is a study of identical twins. Overall study findings and caveats: In cord blood, abundant beta clonotypes had fewer insertions; memory showed no trend. Beta out-of-frame sequences showed weaker excess sharing between twins.

It was template switching that added a universal primer site, and there were unique molecular identifiers on the cDNA. MiXCR was run by TCRdb on the 5' RACE reads, yielding one entry per CDR3 protein. Of 450,000 or so distinct CDR3 sequences in the sample, 13% to 15% are singletons; the top ten hold approximately 0.52%. Among all donors, each was a healthy Caucasian. Germline V gene lookup returns CDR1 SGHRS and CDR2 YFSETQ. The CDR3 has 11 residues. The V gene lost 1 base and the J gene lost 8 bases, with 4 bases spanning the gap. This clonotype was recorded at least ten times. Its antigen is unidentified. This sample also appeared in a second study, on yellow fever vaccine responses in identical twins.

This chain uses TRBV5-1 with TRBJ2-1; D remains ambiguous. The origin of this receptor is a woman aged 18-29 years in good health. The sample consisted of CD4+ T cells sorted from blood. CDR3 sequence (DNA): TGCGCCAGCAGCTTGCGCCATGAGCAGTTCTTC. The encoded protein is CASSLRHEQFF.